These 18 T cell receptor delta chains were sequenced from one sample in a study of Vδ1+ human thymocytes. Study-wide results and limits: Thymic TRG and TRD repertoires appeared highly polyclonal, with Gaussian CDR3 length distributions.

Sequences come from RNA converted to cDNA by reverse transcription. Multiplex PCR used pooled V-gene forward primers and a constant-region reverse primer to amplify CDR3s. TCRdb called clones from the multiplex PCR reads again using CATT. The repertoire holds about 58,000 delta-chain clones, with around 16% as singletons. Which antigens these TCRs recognize remains unknown. The sequenced sample was Vdelta1+ gamma-delta thymocytes from the thymus. The subset: FACS-sorted CD3+ TCRalphabeta- TCRVdelta1+ TCRVdelta2- thymocytes. Receptors originate from a girl under three years old who had congenital heart surgery.

The chain joins TRDV1 to TRDJ1, with 10 bases matching TRDD3. The CDR3 runs to 22 residues. From germline, CDR1 is TSWWSYY and CDR2 QGS. V lost 5 bases to trimming and J lost 0 bases; unmatched junction nucleotides: 24. CDR3 DNA sequence: TGTGCTCTTGGGACCTACTTCCTATACGGCGACTGGGGGATTTCGTACACCGATAAACTCATCTTT. Translation: CALGTYFLYGDWGISYTDKLIF.

The chain carries TRDV2 and TRDJ1; 10 bases line up with TRDD3. With 1 base clipped from V and 3 bases from J, the junction kept 10 bases outside the gene matches. CDR1 is GEAIGNYY and CDR2 is EKD in the germline V gene. The CDR3 extends over 17 amino acids. CDR3 residues: CACDTRTGGSVADKLIF. The CDR3 DNA follows: TGTGCCTGTGACACGAGGACTGGGGGATCCGTCGCCGATAAACTCATCTTT.

The chain uses TRDV1 and TRDJ1; 7 bases agree with TRDD3. Per the germline V gene, CDR1 is TSWWSYY and CDR2 is QGS. J lost 4 bases, V lost 3 bases, and 8 bases had no gene match. This CDR3 comprises 15 residues. This chain's CDR3 is CALGEAVSGGDKLIF. CDR3 coding DNA: TGTGCTCTTGGGGAGGCGGTGTCTGGGGGCGATAAACTCATCTTT.

The genes are TRDV1 and TRDJ1, with 8 bases identical to TRDD3. The CDR3 runs to 21 residues. Germline V gene sequence: CDR1 TSWWSYY, CDR2 QGS. Trimming removed 0 bases from V and 0 bases from J; junction bases left unmatched: 18. The CDR3: CALGELSLPLRDTPYTDKLIF. CDR3 nucleotides: TGTGCTCTTGGGGAACTTAGTCTACCGCTGAGGGATACGCCGTACACCGATAAACTCATCTTT.

In this sample, this clone turned up a few times. Other DNA sequences in the sample encode the same CDR3. This chain joins TRDV1 and TRDJ1; 11 bases line up with TRDD3. The CDR3 runs 19 residues. Losses at the gene ends were 4 bases for V and 2 bases for J; bases not matched to a gene: 15. Looked up from germline, CDR1 is TSWWSYY and CDR2 is QGS. The CDR3 region has the DNA TGTGCTCTTGGGGCCTCGTACGGCCGCTGGGGGATACCGACCGATAAACTCATCTTT. Translation: CALGASYGRWGIPTDKLIF.

In its sample, this clone was seen a few times. The chain has TRDV1 and TRDJ1, with 12 bases matching TRDD3. The J segment lost 3 bases and the V segment lost 1 base, leaving 6 bases of the junction unmatched. The CDR3 is 17 residues long. Germline lookup yields CDR1 TSWWSYY and CDR2 QGS. The CDR3 loop is CALGERATGGYPDKLIF. CDR3 DNA sequence: TGTGCTCTTGGGGAACGGGCTACTGGGGGATACCCCGATAAACTCATCTTT.

The V call is TRDV1, the J call TRDJ1, with 10 positions matching TRDD3. The CDR3 totals 21 residues. V lost 1 base to trimming and J lost 0 bases; unmatched junction nucleotides: 17. Per the germline V gene, CDR1 is TSWWSYY and CDR2 is QGS. This CDR3 reads CALGEPLPGGTGGWYTDKLIF. Here the CDR3 DNA reads TGTGCTCTTGGGGAACCGCTGCCGGGAGGTACTGGGGGATGGTACACCGATAAACTCATCTTT.

This clone was observed a handful of times. The gene calls are TRDV1 and TRDJ1; TRDD3 agrees at 10 bases. The CDR3 is 23 amino acids. V was clipped by 6 bases and J by 0 bases; unmatched bases: 28. Germline-derived CDR1 and CDR2 are TSWWSYY and QGS. This chain's CDR3 is CALGRLSSLGGYPYFVYTDKLIF. The DNA of the CDR3 is TGTGCTCTTGGTCGTTTGAGCTCCCTTGGGGGATACCCTTACTTCGTGTACACCGATAAACTCATCTTT.

This clone has just a few counts. The V and J genes are TRDV1 and TRDJ1; TRDD3 matches at 9 bases. The V and J ends lost 5 bases and 5 bases, in that order; junction bases with no gene match: 24. The CDR3 extends over 20 amino acids. CDR1 is TSWWSYY, CDR2 QGS, per germline. In DNA form, the CDR3 reads TGTGCTCTTGGGAATCCCATCTTCCTCGGTGGGGGATATACATTGGATAAACTCATCTTT. It specifies CALGNPIFLGGGYTLDKLIF.

This clone was seen only a few times. The rearrangement joins TRDV1 to TRDJ1, with TRDD3 matching over 12 bases. The CDR3 spans 23 residues. Germline CDR1 TSWWSYY, CDR2 QGS. The V and J ends lost 0 bases and 2 bases, in that order; junction bases with no gene match: 22. The CDR3 DNA sequence: TGTGCTCTTGGGGAACTTACGACAAATTCCCTCCGTACTGGGGGATACTATACCGATAAACTCATCTTT. Translation gives CALGELTTNSLRTGGYYTDKLIF.

This clone was seen only a few times. V usage is TRDV1 and J usage is TRDJ1; possible D gene TRDD3, 5 bases. The germline V gene has CDR1 TSWWSYY and CDR2 QGS. This CDR3 region has 19 residues. V dropped 0 bases and J dropped 0 bases, with 20 bases sitting between them. This CDR3 is CALGELRLAVLVYTDKLIF. In DNA, the CDR3 is TGTGCTCTTGGGGAACTACGCCTTGCCGTACTGGTGTACACCGATAAACTCATCTTT.

This clone has just one count. V is TRDV1 and J is TRDJ1, with 8 bases that match TRDD3. This CDR3 has 21 residues. Germline CDR1 TSWWSYY, CDR2 QGS. Unmatched junction bases numbered 18, after V lost 0 bases and J lost 0 bases. CDR3 sequence (DNA): TGTGCTCTTGGGGAACTAGTAGGCGGAAGTGGGGGATCAGAGTACACCGATAAACTCATCTTT. This codes for CALGELVGGSGGSEYTDKLIF.

Remarks on this clone: The germline gene is not matched at one end of the junction; a read error may be the cause. Other DNA variants within this sample encode the same CDR3. This chain connects TRDV2 to TRDJ1; TRDD3 matches at 13 bases. Looked up from germline, CDR1 is GEAIGNYY and CDR2 is EKD. CDR3 size: 15 residues. Here the CDR3 reads CACDTTGGYVAKLIF. The CDR3 DNA reads as TGCGCCTGTGACACTACTGGGGGATACGTAGCTAAACTCATCTTT.

About this clone: Other DNA sequences from this sample encode an identical CDR3 as well. The chain is built from TRDV2 and TRDJ1; 13 positions agree with TRDD3. The CDR3 extends over 17 amino acids. Germline values: CDR1 GEAIGNYY, CDR2 EKD. V shed 0 bases, J shed 4 bases, and the junction held 7 bases outside the gene matches. The CDR3 region is CACDTRLLGDTLDKLIF. Here the CDR3 DNA reads TGTGCCTGTGACACCCGGTTACTGGGGGATACGCTCGATAAACTCATCTTT.

This clone came up a few times. V gene TRDV1 combines with J gene TRDJ1; D remains ambiguous. V was trimmed by 1 base and J by 7 bases, leaving 19 bases between them. Germline CDR1 reads TSWWSYY; CDR2 reads QGS. The CDR3 sequence is 16 residues long. The CDR3 DNA follows: TGTGCTCTTGGGGAACCCCTAGACCCGAGAAGGGGTAAACTCATCTTT. Translation: CALGEPLDPRRGKLIF.

The chain is built from TRDV1 and TRDJ1; 7 nucleotides align to TRDD3. This CDR3 is built from 21 residues. Germline-derived CDR1 and CDR2 are TSWWSYY and QGS. Trimming at V came to 3 bases and at J to 0 bases, leaving 22 bases not matched to a gene. CDR3 protein: CALGDCVGNSLGGSNTDKLIF. CDR3 bases: TGTGCTCTTGGGGATTGTGTGGGAAATTCCCTTGGGGGAAGCAACACCGATAAACTCATCTTT.

V and J are TRDV1 and TRDJ1, with D unclear. Per germline, CDR1 TSWWSYY and CDR2 QGS. The length of the CDR3 is 16 residues. V shed 1 base and J shed 3 bases, with 15 bases lying between them. Written as DNA, the CDR3 is TGTGCTCTTGGGGAACCCGGGCCCCGGGGTTCCGATAAACTCATCTTT. Protein product: CALGEPGPRGSDKLIF.

This clone occurred a few times. This chain connects TRDV1 to TRDJ1, with 11 bases lining up with TRDD3. With V trimmed by 3 bases and J by 7 bases, 19 bases remained unmatched. This CDR3 has 19 residues. The germline V gene encodes CDR1 TSWWSYY and CDR2 QGS. The CDR3: CALGEALPSNGGYVSKLIF. CDR3 nucleotide sequence: TGTGCTCTTGGGGAGGCACTTCCTTCGAATGGGGGATACGTCAGTAAACTCATCTTT.